This T cell receptor beta chain originates from a study of blood T cells in healthy people across ages. The second PCR ran about 6 to 12 cycles with a sample-barcoded 5' primer and J-beta primers. TCRdb redid the calling of the 5' RACE reads with MiXCR, one entry per CDR3 protein. The table records 1.5 million to 2 million distinct CDR3 sequences, just under 50% of them present only once. The clonotype originates from a woman in her thirties or forties in good health. Sequencing input: blood.

The CDR3 bases are TGTGCCAGCAGCTTAGGTCCGGGACAGGCCTACGAGCAGTACTTC. Its translation: CASSLGPGQAYEQYF. This chain joins TRBV7-6 and TRBJ2-7; 8 nucleotides line up with TRBD1. V gave up 1 base and J gave up 2 bases; unmatched junction bases: 4. The CDR3 covers 15 residues. Germline CDR1 SGHVS, CDR2 FNYEAQ.